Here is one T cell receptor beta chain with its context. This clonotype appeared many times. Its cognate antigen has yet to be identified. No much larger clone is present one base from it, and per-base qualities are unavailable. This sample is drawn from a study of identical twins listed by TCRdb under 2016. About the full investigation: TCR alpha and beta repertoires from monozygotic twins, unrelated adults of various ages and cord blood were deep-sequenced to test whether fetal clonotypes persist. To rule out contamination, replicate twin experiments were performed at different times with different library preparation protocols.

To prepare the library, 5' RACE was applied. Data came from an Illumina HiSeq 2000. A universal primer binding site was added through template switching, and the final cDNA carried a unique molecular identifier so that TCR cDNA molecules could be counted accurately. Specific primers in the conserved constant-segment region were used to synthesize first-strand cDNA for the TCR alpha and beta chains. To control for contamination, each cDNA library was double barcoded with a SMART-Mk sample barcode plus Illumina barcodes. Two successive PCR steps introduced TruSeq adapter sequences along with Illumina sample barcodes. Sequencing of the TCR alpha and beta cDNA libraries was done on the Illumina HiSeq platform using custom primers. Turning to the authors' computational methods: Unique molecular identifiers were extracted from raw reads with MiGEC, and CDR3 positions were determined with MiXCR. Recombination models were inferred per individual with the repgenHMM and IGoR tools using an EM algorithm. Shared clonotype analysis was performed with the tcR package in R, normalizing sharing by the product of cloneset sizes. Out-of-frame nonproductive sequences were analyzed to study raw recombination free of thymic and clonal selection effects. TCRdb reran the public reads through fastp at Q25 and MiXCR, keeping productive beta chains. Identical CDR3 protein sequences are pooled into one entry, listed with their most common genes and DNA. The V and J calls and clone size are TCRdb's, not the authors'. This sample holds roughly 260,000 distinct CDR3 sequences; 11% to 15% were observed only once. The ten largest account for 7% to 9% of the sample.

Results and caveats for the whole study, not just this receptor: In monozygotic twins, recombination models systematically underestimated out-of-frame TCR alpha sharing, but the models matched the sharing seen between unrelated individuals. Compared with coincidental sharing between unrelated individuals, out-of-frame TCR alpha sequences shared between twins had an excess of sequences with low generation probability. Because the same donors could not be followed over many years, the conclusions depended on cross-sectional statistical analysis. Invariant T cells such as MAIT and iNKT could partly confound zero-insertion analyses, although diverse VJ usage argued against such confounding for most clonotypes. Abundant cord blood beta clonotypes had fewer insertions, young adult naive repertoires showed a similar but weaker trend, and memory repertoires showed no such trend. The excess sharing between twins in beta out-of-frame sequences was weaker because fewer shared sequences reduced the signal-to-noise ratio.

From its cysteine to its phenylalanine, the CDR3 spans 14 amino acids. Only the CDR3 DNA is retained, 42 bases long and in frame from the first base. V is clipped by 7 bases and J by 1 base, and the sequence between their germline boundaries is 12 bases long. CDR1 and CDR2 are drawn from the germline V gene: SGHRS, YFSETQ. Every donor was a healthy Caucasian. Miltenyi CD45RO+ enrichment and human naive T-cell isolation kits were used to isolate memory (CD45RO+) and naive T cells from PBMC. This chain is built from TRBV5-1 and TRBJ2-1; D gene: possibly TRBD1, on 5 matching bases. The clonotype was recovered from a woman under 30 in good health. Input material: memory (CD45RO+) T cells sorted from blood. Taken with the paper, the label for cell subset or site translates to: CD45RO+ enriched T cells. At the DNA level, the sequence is TGCGCCAGCGGCACAGGACCTTCCTACAATGAGCAGTTCTTC. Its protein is CASGTGPSYNEQFF.